Included here is one TCR beta chain sequence, with context. Germline V lookup: CDR1 MDHEN, CDR2 SYDVKM. Trimming stripped 10 bases from V and 6 bases from J, with 16 bases between. This CDR3 has 13 residues. The table came from immunoSEQ multiplex PCR; TCRdb's copy has only in-frame clones and leaves some out. This table holds 250,000 to 300,000 clones, 86% found once. The sample originates from a study of blood T cell repertoires in COVID-19. The sequenced material came from peripheral blood. The sequence was collected from a woman under 40 with COVID-19, enrolled during active disease. The chain employs TRBV28 and TRBJ2-1; D tentatively fits TRBD1 or TRBD2 (5 bases each). CDR3 DNA: TGTGCCACCAGGGAGACTATTGGCAATGAGCAGTTCTTC. It translates to CATRETIGNEQFF.